A single count supports the clone carrying this T cell receptor (beta chain). Antigen unknown. The germline V and J ends were trimmed by 8 bases and 2 bases, with 13 bases remaining between them. This CDR3 contains 13 residues. Per the germline V gene, CDR1 is MNHEY and CDR2 is SVGEGT. These data originate in a study of blood T cells in healthy people across ages. Whole-study results and caveats: Unsorted PBMC input precluded a conclusive naive versus antigen-experienced comparison.

A second PCR of 7 to 11 cycles used a sample-barcoded 5' primer and a J-beta primer mix. TCRdb re-analysed the 5' RACE reads in MiXCR, keeping a single row per CDR3 protein. Among 1.8 million or so distinct CDR3 sequences, roughly two fifths were seen once, and the ten largest hold roughly 24%. The J gene is TRBJ2-7, the V gene TRBV6-2 or TRBV6-3; D remains ambiguous. Sequenced input: blood. This receptor was taken from a human donor in good health. The CDR3 sequence: CASVASPPYEQYF. The CDR3 coding sequence is TGTGCCAGCGTCGCGTCCCCACCCTACGAGCAGTACTTC.